These 27 T cell receptor beta chains share one sample of origin, sequenced in a study of STAT5B mutations in CD4+ large granular lymphocyte leukemia. Produced via immunoSEQ multiplex PCR; TCRdb's table is partial and in-frame only. The data hold approximately 41,000 clones, with 65% to 90% observed a single time. Sample: CD4+ T cells from blood buffy coats. The origin of the receptors is a human donor in good health.

The genes are TRBV11-2 and TRBJ2-3, with D perhaps matching TRBD2 (5 bases). This CDR3 comprises 16 residues. CDR1 and CDR2 (germline): SGHAT, FQNNGV. Trimming pared 1 base from V and 7 bases from J, leaving 18 bases between. The CDR3 here is CASSLGGVLSGYTQYF. DNA of the CDR3: TGTGCCAGCAGCTTAGGAGGCGTGTTGAGCGGCTATACGCAGTATTTT.

This clone was seen just once. This chain uses TRBV28 with TRBJ1-1, with D perhaps TRBD1 (6 bases). The V gene's germline CDR1 is MDHEN and CDR2 SYDVKM. This CDR3 comprises 13 residues. Trimming cost V 0 bases and J 7 bases, with 9 bases left between them. CDR3 loop: CASSLWGAGEAFF. The CDR3 DNA sequence: TGTGCCAGCAGTTTATGGGGGGCTGGTGAAGCTTTCTTT. Drawing the rest from reference TRBV28 and TRBJ1-1, the complete variable domain is DVKVTQSSRYLVKRTGEKVFLECVQDMDHENMFWYRQDPGLGLRLIYFSYDVKMKEKGDIPEGYSVSREKKERFSLILESASTNQTSMYLCASSLWGAGEAFFGQGTRLTVV.

This chain joins TRBV28 and TRBJ1-1; D uncertain. The ends were cut back, 6 bases at V and 1 base at J, with 9 bases in the middle. Germline loops: CDR1 MDHEN, CDR2 SYDVKM. This CDR3 spans 13 amino acids. The DNA for the CDR3 is TGTGCCAGCAGGCCCGAGGGGAACACTGAAGCTTTCTTT. This codes for CASRPEGNTEAFF.

The genes are TRBV7-8 and TRBJ1-3; D is unresolved. CDR1 is SGHVS, CDR2 FQNEAQ, per germline. This CDR3 has 14 residues. V was cut by 2 bases and J by 4 bases, with 9 bases left in between. CDR3 region: CASSLQSAGNTIYF. The CDR3 bases are TGTGCCAGCAGCTTACAATCAGCGGGAAACACCATATATTTT. The entire variable domain, with the rest obtained from reference TRBV7-8 and TRBJ1-3, is as follows: GAGVSQSPRYKVAKRGQDVALRCDPISGHVSLFWYQQALGQGPEFLTYFQNEAQLDKSGLPSDRFFAERPEGSVSTLKIQRTQQEDSAVYLCASSLQSAGNTIYFGEGSWLTVV.

The chain is built from TRBV28 and TRBJ2-3, with 9 bases lining up with TRBD2. The CDR3 extends over 13 amino acids. Unmatched junction bases numbered 5, after V lost 8 bases and J lost 5 bases. Germline V gives CDR1 MDHEN, CDR2 SYDVKM. The CDR3 protein is CASSRTSEDTQYF. DNA of the CDR3: TGTGCCAGCTCTAGGACTAGCGAAGATACGCAGTATTTT.

The sample holds one count of this clone. The chain joins TRBV11-3 to TRBJ1-2; 9 bases are shared with TRBD1. CDR3 length equals 15 residues. Trimming took 2 bases from V and 8 from J; bases not matched to a gene: 9. Germline loops: CDR1 SGHNT, CDR2 YENEEA. The CDR3 nucleotides read TGTGCCAGCAGCTTAACAGGGGGCGCGATGAGGGGCTACACCTTC. Protein product: CASSLTGGAMRGYTF.

The V call is TRBV7-9, the J call TRBJ2-7; 8 positions agree with TRBD2. The CDR3 has 15 residues. Germline V gene sequence: CDR1 SEHNR, CDR2 FQNEAQ (reference sequence). V lost 5 bases and J lost 2; bases outside the gene matches: 8. The CDR3 bases are TGTGCCAGCAGCCGTTCGGGGGGGAGGGCCTACGAGCAGTACTTC. This encodes CASSRSGGRAYEQYF. The entire variable domain, with the rest obtained from reference TRBV7-9 and TRBJ2-7, is as follows: DTGVSQNPRHKITKRGQNVTFRCDPISEHNRLYWYRQTLGQGPEFLTYFQNEAQLEKSRLLSDRFSAERPKGSFSTLEIQRTEQGDSAMYLCASSRSGGRAYEQYFGPGTRLTVT.

The chain employs TRBV11-3 and TRBJ1-4, with 7 bases lining up with TRBD1. The CDR3 totals 16 residues. Looked up from germline, CDR1 is SGHNT and CDR2 is YENEEA. V lost 4 bases, J lost 8 bases, and 13 bases stayed unmatched. In nucleotides, the CDR3 is TGTGCCAGCAGCTCCGGCCACAGGGGAATGGAAGAAAAACTGTTTTTT. It translates to CASSSGHRGMEEKLFF.

A few counts support this clone. The chain carries TRBV28 and TRBJ1-1, with D hard to call. The V end was cut by 4 bases, the J end by 5 bases, with 8 bases between. This CDR3 spans 12 amino acids. Looked up from germline, CDR1 is MDHEN and CDR2 is SYDVKM. The CDR3 DNA follows: TGTGCCAGCAGTTCGCAGGTGACTGAAGCTTTCTTT. This translates into CASSSQVTEAFF. The entire variable domain, with the rest obtained from reference TRBV28 and TRBJ1-1, is as follows: DVKVTQSSRYLVKRTGEKVFLECVQDMDHENMFWYRQDPGLGLRLIYFSYDVKMKEKGDIPEGYSVSREKKERFSLILESASTNQTSMYLCASSSQVTEAFFGQGTRLTVV.

This clone was observed a handful of times. The rearrangement links TRBV2 to TRBJ1-6, with unresolved D. Germline values: CDR1 SNHLY, CDR2 FYNNEI. The length of the CDR3 is 11 residues. V was trimmed by 4 bases and J by 11 bases, leaving 6 bases between them. The CDR3 protein is CASSAEAPLHF. In DNA, the CDR3 is TGTGCCAGCAGTGCGGAGGCACCCCTCCACTTT.

In nucleotides, the CDR3 is TGTGCCAGCAGCTTGGATAATCAGCCCCAGCATTTT. Translation gives CASSLDNQPQHF. This chain uses TRBV5-4 with TRBJ1-5; no clear D gene. V was trimmed by 0 bases and J by 4 bases, leaving 2 bases between them. Per germline, CDR1 SGHNT and CDR2 YYREEE (reference sequence). There are 12 residues in the CDR3.

This clone occurred once. V gene TRBV5-1 combines with J gene TRBJ2-5; 8 bases match TRBD2. The ends lost 0 bases at V and 3 bases at J; junction bases unmatched: 7. Germline lookup yields CDR1 SGHRS and CDR2 YFSETQ. The CDR3 is 16 residues long. CDR3 region: CASSLAGGGTEETQYF. CDR3 DNA: TGCGCCAGCAGCTTGGCCGGGGGGGGGACGGAAGAGACCCAGTACTTC.

The chain carries TRBV7-8 and TRBJ2-5; 8 bases line up with TRBD1. V trimming: 7 bases; J trimming: 1 base; junction bases outside the gene matches: 5. The CDR3 loop spans 14 amino acids. CDR1 and CDR2 from the germline V gene are SGHVS and FQNEAQ. DNA of the CDR3: TGTGCCAGCATCACAGGGGGTCTCCAAGAGACCCAGTACTTC. It translates to CASITGGLQETQYF.

The chain couples TRBV6-5 to TRBJ1-2; D is uncertain. V lost 3 bases and J 8 bases, leaving 10 bases between the germline ends. The CDR3 is made up of 12 amino acids. Germline lookup yields CDR1 MNHEY and CDR2 SVGAGI. The CDR3 loop is CASSYGAKGYTF. The CDR3 nucleotides read TGTGCCAGCAGTTATGGTGCGAAGGGCTACACCTTC.

V and J are TRBV19 and TRBJ1-4; 9 bases are shared with TRBD1. Germline lookup yields CDR1 LNHDA and CDR2 SQIVND (reference sequence). The trim removed 4 bases at V and 6 bases at J, leaving 9 bases unmatched. The CDR3 spans 16 residues. CDR3 loop: CASSSPHRGLDEKLFF. The CDR3 coding sequence is TGTGCCAGTAGTAGCCCTCACAGGGGGCTGGATGAAAAACTGTTTTTT.

This chain's CDR3 is CASSGNPDRGRGNEQFF. The CDR3, as DNA: TGTGCCAGCAGTGGCAACCCCGACAGGGGTAGGGGCAATGAGCAGTTCTTC. The chain carries TRBV2 and TRBJ2-1, with 8 bases fitting TRBD1. The CDR3 has 17 residues. After removal of 4 bases from V and 6 bases from J, the junction contained 14 bases not matched to a gene. Germline loops: CDR1 SNHLY, CDR2 FYNNEI.

The chain's CDR3 is CASSDAVADTQYF. As DNA, the CDR3 is TGCGCCAGCAGTGACGCAGTGGCAGATACGCAGTATTTT. This chain uses TRBV5-1 with TRBJ2-3, with D unresolved. Germline assignment: CDR1 SGHRS and CDR2 YFSETQ. V was trimmed by 5 bases and J by 4 bases, leaving 11 bases between them. The CDR3 runs 13 residues. Filled out from reference TRBV5-1 and TRBJ2-3, the complete variable domain reads KAGVTQTPRYLIKTRGQQVTLSCSPISGHRSVSWYQQTPGQGLQFLFEYFSETQRNKGNFPGRFSGRQFSNSRSEMNVSTLELGDSALYLCASSDAVADTQYFGPGTRLTVL.

The chain is built from TRBV5-6 and TRBJ2-1; weak D call: TRBD2 (6 bases). CDR1 and CDR2 (germline): SGHDT, YYEEEE. The V and J ends lost 1 base and 3 bases respectively, with 11 bases between them. The length of the CDR3 is 15 residues. The CDR3 bases are TGTGCCAGCAGCTTGCGCGGGACCTTCTACAATGAGCAGTTCTTC. Encoded protein: CASSLRGTFYNEQFF.

The V and J genes are TRBV5-1 and TRBJ2-7; either TRBD1 or TRBD2 may fit D (6 bases each). Trimming took 3 bases from V and 3 from J, leaving 13 bases between them. Germline V gene data show CDR1 as SGHRS and CDR2 as YFSETQ. The CDR3 has 14 residues. The CDR3 spells CASSSGGGLYEQYF. DNA of the CDR3: TGCGCCAGCAGCTCCGGAGGGGGACTCTACGAGCAGTACTTC.

This chain uses TRBV18 with TRBJ2-3; D gene uncertain. Germline V CDR1 and CDR2: KGHSH, LQKENI. There are 14 residues in the CDR3. V was clipped by 1 base and J by 0 bases, with 5 bases between them. The CDR3 DNA reads as TGTGCCAGCTCACCACGCCAGAGCACAGATACGCAGTATTTT. This codes for CASSPRQSTDTQYF. The full variable domain, in which reference TRBV18 and TRBJ2-3 provide the parts outside the CDR3, is NAGVMQNPRHLVRRRGQEARLRCSPMKGHSHVYWYRQLPEEGLKFMVYLQKENIIDESGMPKERFSAEFPKEGPSILRIQQVVRGDSAAYFCASSPRQSTDTQYFGPGTRLTVL.

V gene TRBV18 combines with J gene TRBJ2-7, with 11 positions matching TRBD2. The ends lost 2 bases at V and 2 bases at J; junction bases unmatched: 5. Looked up from germline, CDR1 is KGHSH and CDR2 is LQKENI. CDR3 length: 16 residues. CDR3 DNA: TGTGCCAGCTCACCAATAGGGACTAGCGGCCCCTACGAGCAGTACTTC. Encoded protein: CASSPIGTSGPYEQYF.

The V gene is TRBV7-9, the J gene TRBJ1-1; no reliable D call. From germline, CDR1 is SEHNR and CDR2 FQNEAQ (reference sequence). V lost 3 bases and J lost 8, with 19 bases in between. This CDR3 region has 15 residues. The CDR3 protein is CASSLARQTPAEAFF. The CDR3 DNA follows: TGTGCCAGCAGCTTGGCTAGACAAACCCCGGCCGAAGCTTTCTTT.

This sequence joins TRBV6-1 and TRBJ1-3, with a possible D match to TRBD1 (5 bases). The V end lost 5 bases, the J end lost 1 base, and 9 bases lay between the germline ends. Looked up from germline, CDR1 is MNHNS and CDR2 is SASEGT. The length of the CDR3 is 14 residues. This CDR3 reads CASSIRESGNTIYF. CDR3 DNA sequence: TGTGCCAGCAGTATCAGGGAATCTGGAAACACCATATATTTT.

There are a few counts of this clone. V usage is TRBV18 and J usage is TRBJ1-1, with a weak D call TRBD1 (6 bases). V lost 3 bases to trimming and J lost 7 bases, with 12 bases between them. The V gene's germline CDR1 is KGHSH and CDR2 LQKENI. CDR3 size: 13 residues. DNA for the CDR3: TGTGCCAGCTCACCGCAGGACAGTAGTGAAGCTTTCTTT. This encodes CASSPQDSSEAFF.

This clone occurred a few times. The V gene is TRBV29-1, the J gene TRBJ2-1, with a tentative D call TRBD1 (5 bases). CDR1 is SQVTM and CDR2 is ANQGSEA in the germline V gene. The CDR3 is 10 residues long. The V gene lost 4 bases and the J gene lost 14 bases, with 12 bases spanning the gap. The DNA of the CDR3 is TGCAGCGTTGGGAACAGGAATAAGTTCTTC. Translating gives CSVGNRNKFF.

Note on this clone: An end of the junction differs from the germline gene, which may be a read error. The J gene is TRBJ2-2, the V gene TRBV19; TRBD2 matches at 11 bases. Germline lookup yields CDR1 LNHDA and CDR2 SQIVND (reference sequence). This CDR3 comprises 15 residues. The CDR3 DNA reads as TGTGCCAGTAGTACATTAGCGGGAGGGACCGAGGAGCTGTTTTTT. Its protein product is CASSTLAGGTEELFF.

This clone was seen only once. J is TRBJ2-2 and V is TRBV28; 12 bases align to TRBD2. The J segment lost 6 bases and the V segment lost 6 bases, leaving 11 bases of the junction unmatched. Germline V gene sequence: CDR1 MDHEN, CDR2 SYDVKM. This CDR3 has 17 residues. The CDR3 DNA is TGTGCCAGCAGCCCTAGCGGGAGGGCCTATACCGCCGGGGAGCTGTTTTTT. Its protein is CASSPSGRAYTAGELFF.